The clone carrying this T cell receptor beta chain showed up many times. The antigen remains unidentified. CDR1 is SNHLY and CDR2 is FYNNEI in the germline V gene. This CDR3 spans 18 amino acids. Trimming at V came to 3 bases and at J to 4 bases, leaving 14 bases not matched to a gene. The time point is: persistent/refractory GD, antithyroid drugs over 5 years with positive TRAb. Generation of the TCR library employed RNA extracted from PBMCs. An endocrinology department in Xi'an, China, recruited the patients. Both iRepertoire HTBI primers and Arm-PCR of CDR3 regions were used to build the TCR beta libraries. Per the original data handling: Taken together, the samples had roughly 56 TRBV and more than 12 TRBJ segments identified. Each CDR3 protein gets one entry after TCRdb re-called the multiplex PCR reads with MiXCR. These V and J calls originate from TCRdb's pipeline instead of the authors' own analysis. The profile shows 250,000 to 300,000 distinct CDR3 sequences, 20% to 25% of them singletons.

The data derive from a study of regulatory T cells in long-lasting Graves disease. Study results and caveats: There was favoring of TRBV28, TRBJ1-2 and TRBJ2-5 in persistent disease. Study was limited to peripheral blood, excluding thyroid tissue.

This sequence originates from a female donor with Graves disease. This chain joins TRBV2 and TRBJ1-4; 7 bases align to TRBD1. The specimen was peripheral blood mononuclear cells (PBMCs), collected when the disease was refractory, from a patient treated with antithyroid drugs. The CDR3 spells CASSDPKWGQSLNEKLFF. The CDR3, as DNA: TGTGCCAGCAGTGACCCGAAATGGGGACAGAGCCTTAATGAAAAACTGTTTTTT. Supplemented by reference TRBV2 and TRBJ1-4, the full variable domain reads EPEVTQTPSHQVTQMGQEVILRCVPISNHLYFYWYRQILGQKVEFLVSFYNNEISEKSEIFDDQFSVERPDGSNFTLKIRSTKLEDSAMYFCASSDPKWGQSLNEKLFFGSGTQLSVL.